This T cell receptor (beta chain) was sequenced in a study of blood T cells in healthy people across ages. Germline V gives CDR1 MNHEY, CDR2 SVGEGT. V trimming: 3 bases; J trimming: 5 bases; junction bases outside the gene matches: 6. The CDR3 loop spans 15 amino acids. Sample-barcoded 5' priming and a J-beta primer mix drove a second PCR of about 6 to 12 cycles. TCRdb redid the calling of the 5' RACE reads with MiXCR, one entry per CDR3 protein. The sample has 600,000 or so distinct CDR3 sequences; approximately 30% are singletons. The origin of this receptor is a woman aged 80 or over in good health. The gene calls are TRBV6-2 or TRBV6-3 and TRBJ2-3; 9 bases map to TRBD2. The sequenced sample consisted of blood. The CDR3 DNA is TGTGCCAGCAGTTATAGAGTAGCGGGGGTAGATACGCAGTATTTT. The encoded protein is CASSYRVAGVDTQYF.